This T cell receptor (beta chain) originates from a study of T cell clones after liver transplantation. The CDR3 runs to 10 residues. V shed 3 bases and J shed 7 bases, with 6 bases lying between them. Germline V lookup: CDR1 GTSNPN, CDR2 SVGIG (reference sequence). Only in-frame clones appear in the TCRdb table, and some are missing; sequencing was by immunoSEQ multiplex PCR. The repertoire has roughly 100,000 clones, about 86% of them found once; the top ten carry around 2.9%. The clonotype comes from a human patient who received a liver transplant. Some of these T cells may belong to the graft donor. Sequences were derived from CD4+ T cells from blood, sampled approximately 50 months after liver transplant. J is TRBJ1-1 and V is TRBV30, with D possibly being TRBD1 (5 bases). DNA of the CDR3: TGTGCCTGGAGCCAGGGTGAAGCTTTCTTT. This gives the protein CAWSQGEAFF.